Listed here is a single TCR beta chain. As yet, its antigen is unknown. The junction had 6 bases not matched to a gene; V was cut back by 1 base and J by 5 bases. Germline CDR1 reads SGDLS; CDR2 reads YYNGEE. The CDR3 contains 16 residues. Profiled with immunoSEQ multiplex PCR; TCRdb holds only in-frame clones, not every one. The sample has about 120,000 clones, approximately 84% seen once. This sample stems from a study of T cell responses to AZD1222 COVID-19 vaccine. Overall study results and limits: At baseline, just a handful of AZD1222 recipients tested seropositive. Spike-specific TCR breadth and depth both grew after two AZD1222 doses.

The TCR originated in an adult in good health. The chain employs TRBV9 and TRBJ2-5, with 12 bases that match TRBD2. The specimen was peripheral blood, collected on day 0 of AZD1222 vaccination. CDR3 nucleotide sequence: TGTGCCAGCAGCGTACTAGCGGGAGGGCCGGGGGAGACCCAGTACTTC. Amino acids: CASSVLAGGPGETQYF.